A single sample is the source of the 29 T cell receptor beta chains below, sequenced in a study of cytomegalovirus exposure and HLA in healthy donors. PCR was performed using 60 Vbeta and 13 Jbeta primers. This table comes from immunoSEQ multiplex PCR, and its TCRdb copy is limited to in-frame clones, with some not included. The sample lists approximately 160,000 clones; roughly 84% were seen once. The sequencing sample was made of PBMCs. These receptors were obtained from a male donor in good health and CMV-seronegative.

The rearrangement joins TRBV9 to TRBJ1-5, with D maybe TRBD1 (6 bases). The CDR3 has 15 amino acids. CDR1 SGDLS and CDR2 YYNGEE come from the germline V gene. V lost 4 bases, J lost 3 bases, and 14 bases lay in between. The CDR3 DNA is TGTGCCAGCAGCAAAACAGGGCTTCTCAATCAGCCCCAGCATTTT. Translating it yields CASSKTGLLNQPQHF.

V usage is TRBV5-4 and J usage is TRBJ2-2; 8 bases line up with TRBD2. CDR3 length: 19 amino acids. CDR1 is SGHNT, CDR2 YYREEE, per germline (reference sequence). The V gene end was trimmed by 1 base and the J gene end by 0 bases; junction bases not matched to a gene: 11. CDR3 region: CASSLSLSGGNSNTGELFF. CDR3 nucleotide sequence: TGTGCCAGCAGCTTGAGTCTCAGCGGGGGAAATTCGAACACCGGGGAGCTGTTTTTT. The complete variable domain, with remaining parts taken from reference TRBV5-4 and TRBJ2-2, reads ETGVTQSPTHLIKTRGQQVTLRCSSQSGHNTVSWYQQALGQGPQFIFQYYREEENGRGNFPPRFSGLQFPNYSSELNVNALELDDSALYLCASSLSLSGGNSNTGELFFGEGSRLTVL.

V and J are TRBV27 and TRBJ2-5; TRBD2 agrees at 12 bases. V lost 3 bases and J lost 4; bases outside the gene matches: 6. Germline lookup yields CDR1 MNHEY and CDR2 SMNVEV (reference sequence). The CDR3 loop spans 16 amino acids. CDR3 DNA sequence: TGTGCCAGCAGTTTTGTCGCTAGCGGGGGGGCAGAGACCCAGTACTTC. This gives the protein CASSFVASGGAETQYF.

This sequence joins TRBV25-1 and TRBJ1-1; TRBD1 aligns across 9 bases. Germline V gene data show CDR1 as MGHDK and CDR2 as SYGVNS. CDR3 size: 13 residues. V shed 2 bases and J 11 bases; nucleotides not matched to a gene: 6. The CDR3 sequence is CASSEVQGARAFF. CDR3 nucleotides: TGTGCCAGCAGTGAAGTACAGGGGGCGCGGGCTTTCTTT. The whole variable domain, remainder taken from reference TRBV25-1 and TRBJ1-1, is EADIYQTPRYLVIGTGKKITLECSQTMGHDKMYWYQQDPGMELHLIHYSYGVNSTEKGDLSSESTVSRIRTEHFPLTLESARPSHTSQYLCASSEVQGARAFFGQGTRLTVV.

V usage is TRBV6-4 and J usage is TRBJ2-1; 13 bases align to TRBD2. Germline values: CDR1 MRHNA, CDR2 SNTAGT. After removal of 4 bases from V and 9 bases from J, the junction contained 3 bases not matched to a gene. The CDR3 is 14 residues long. The CDR3 DNA is TGTGCCAGCAGTGGACTAGCGGGGGGTCGTGAGCAGTTCTTC. Amino acid sequence: CASSGLAGGREQFF.

The chain employs TRBV7-2 and TRBJ2-5; D is undetermined. The J call may be incorrect, as the DNA end agrees better with TRBJ2-7. Per the germline V gene, CDR1 is SGHTA and CDR2 is FQGNSA. This CDR3 comprises 12 residues. The CDR3 here is CASSSYTYEQYF. For the CDR3, the DNA is TGTGCCAGCAGCTCATATACCTACGAGCAGTACTTC.

This chain uses TRBV5-4 with TRBJ2-1, with 8 bases aligning to TRBD1. The CDR3 loop spans 14 amino acids. Germline CDR1 and CDR2: SGHNT and YYREEE (reference sequence). Trimming took 2 bases from V and 4 from J; bases not matched to a gene: 2. The CDR3 DNA follows: TGTGCCAGCAGCTTAAGACAGGGGTACAATGAGCAGTTCTTC. Translating gives CASSLRQGYNEQFF. The whole variable domain, remainder taken from reference TRBV5-4 and TRBJ2-1, is ETGVTQSPTHLIKTRGQQVTLRCSSQSGHNTVSWYQQALGQGPQFIFQYYREEENGRGNFPPRFSGLQFPNYSSELNVNALELDDSALYLCASSLRQGYNEQFFGPGTRLTVL.

The J gene is TRBJ1-4, the V gene TRBV9; D possibly corresponds to TRBD1 (5 bases). V lost 0 bases and J lost 2, with 11 bases in between. Per germline, CDR1 SGDLS and CDR2 YYNGEE. This CDR3 comprises 16 residues. CDR3 nucleotides: TGTGCCAGCAGCGTAGGTTGGGGCCGGACTAATGAAAAACTGTTTTTT. This gives the protein CASSVGWGRTNEKLFF.

CDR3 protein: CASSGRMYRALYEQYF. The CDR3 DNA reads as TGTGCCAGTAGTGGCAGGATGTACAGGGCCTTATACGAGCAGTACTTC. The chain joins TRBV19 to TRBJ2-7, with D perhaps matching TRBD1 (6 bases). This CDR3 contains 16 residues. Trimming took off 5 bases at V and 4 bases at J, with 21 bases between the two ends. In germline, CDR1 is LNHDA, CDR2 SQIVND (reference sequence).

This clone was recorded once. The chain uses TRBV7-9 and TRBJ1-5; 8 nucleotides match TRBD1. CDR1 and CDR2 (germline): SEHNR, FQNEAQ (reference sequence). The CDR3 is 16 amino acids. V trimming: 1 base; J trimming: 7 bases; junction bases outside the gene matches: 9. CDR3 sequence (DNA): TGTGCCAGCAGCTTAGACGGACAGGGAGGATTACAGCCCCAGCATTTT. This gives the protein CASSLDGQGGLQPQHF.

The V gene is TRBV29-1, the J gene TRBJ2-3, with D unresolved. The ends were cut back, 7 bases at V and 0 bases at J, with 11 bases in the middle. Germline-derived CDR1 and CDR2 are SQVTM and ANQGSEA. CDR3 length: 13 amino acids. For the CDR3, the DNA is TGCAGCGCAGCGCACCCCAGCACAGATACGCAGTATTTT. Amino acid sequence: CSAAHPSTDTQYF.

The gene calls are TRBV18 and TRBJ2-2; TRBD2 is a possible D gene (6 bases). The V end lost 4 bases, the J end lost 0 bases, and 21 bases lay between the germline ends. CDR3 length: 19 residues. Germline CDR1 KGHSH, CDR2 LQKENI. The DNA of the CDR3 is TGTGCCAGCTCACAAGCCAGGTCCGGGTTAGCGGCGAACACCGGGGAGCTGTTTTTT. It yields the protein CASSQARSGLAANTGELFF.

The table lists this clone with a few counts. The chain combines TRBV19 with TRBJ2-7; TRBD1 aligns across 9 bases. Unmatched junction bases numbered 13, after V lost 5 bases and J lost 5 bases. CDR1 LNHDA and CDR2 SQIVND come from the germline V gene (reference sequence). This CDR3 has 16 residues. CDR3 bases: TGTGCCAGTAGTTTTCAAACGGGGACAGGGATCCACGAGCAGTACTTC. It codes for CASSFQTGTGIHEQYF.

This clone was counted between two and nine times. The CDR3 DNA follows: TGTGCCAGCAGCGCGGGGGACAGACCTTATAGCAATCAGCCCCAGCATTTT. It translates to CASSAGDRPYSNQPQHF. The genes are TRBV9 and TRBJ1-5; 7 nucleotides line up with TRBD1. The CDR3 sequence is 17 residues long. Germline CDR1 reads SGDLS; CDR2 reads YYNGEE. J was trimmed by 0 bases and V by 3 bases; bases with no gene match: 9.

The genes are TRBV2 and TRBJ1-2; 9 nucleotides line up with TRBD1. The length of the CDR3 is 16 residues. Germline V CDR1 and CDR2: SNHLY, FYNNEI. With 2 bases clipped from V and 4 bases from J, the junction kept 8 bases outside the gene matches. In DNA form, the CDR3 reads TGTGCCAGCAGTGAATCCGGGACAGGGAGAGGCTATGGCTACACCTTC. Protein product: CASSESGTGRGYGYTF.

This rearrangement joins TRBV5-4 to TRBJ2-1; D unresolved. The germline V gene has CDR1 SGHNT and CDR2 YYREEE (reference sequence). V was trimmed by 1 base and J by 9 bases, leaving 8 bases between them. The CDR3 has 12 residues. In DNA, the CDR3 is TGTGCCAGCAGCTTGTTGGTGGCTGAGCAGTTCTTC. Translation gives CASSLLVAEQFF. Full variable domain (remainder filled in from reference TRBV5-4 and TRBJ2-1): ETGVTQSPTHLIKTRGQQVTLRCSSQSGHNTVSWYQQALGQGPQFIFQYYREEENGRGNFPPRFSGLQFPNYSSELNVNALELDDSALYLCASSLLVAEQFFGPGTRLTVL.

The chain joins TRBV28 to TRBJ2-4, with TRBD2 matching 10 bases. The CDR3 contains 15 residues. Trimming cost V 6 bases and J 9 bases; bases outside gene matches: 11. Germline CDR1 reads MDHEN; CDR2 reads SYDVKM. CDR3 in amino acids: CASRLTSGRAGIQYF. The CDR3 DNA reads as TGTGCCAGCAGATTAACCAGCGGGAGGGCCGGCATTCAGTACTTC.

The V call is TRBV6-5, the J call TRBJ1-3; D unresolved. The CDR3 sequence is 15 residues long. V was clipped by 5 bases and J by 0 bases, with 11 bases between them. Per germline, CDR1 MNHEY and CDR2 SVGAGI. The CDR3 protein is CASSRTAYSGNTIYF. CDR3 nucleotide sequence: TGTGCCAGCAGTCGGACTGCCTACTCTGGAAACACCATATATTTT.

The chain carries TRBV18 and TRBJ2-7; maybe TRBD2 (6 bases). The CDR3 covers 13 residues. The V gene lost 2 bases and the J gene lost 5 bases, with 10 bases spanning the gap. Germline loops: CDR1 KGHSH, CDR2 LQKENI. The CDR3 coding sequence is TGTGCCAGCTCACCAGGGGGGATCCACGAGCAGTACTTC. Translation: CASSPGGIHEQYF.

This clone appeared a single time. The chain is built from TRBV19 and TRBJ2-7, with TRBD1 as a possible D gene (6 bases). With 5 bases removed from V and 0 bases from J, the gap between germline ends came to 26 bases. CDR1 is LNHDA, CDR2 SQIVND, per germline (reference sequence). The CDR3 runs 19 residues. The CDR3: CASSPKRTIGAGDSYEQYF. In nucleotides, the CDR3 is TGTGCCAGTAGTCCTAAAAGAACCATCGGGGCAGGGGACTCCTACGAGCAGTACTTC.

The V gene is TRBV10-3, the J gene TRBJ1-1; D is perhaps TRBD1 (6 bases). The germline CDR1 and CDR2 sequences are ENHRY and SYGVKD. V was pared by 4 bases and J by 1 base, with 10 bases between. The CDR3 is 14 amino acids. CDR3 coding DNA: TGTGCCATCAGTGGCCTAGGGGGGAACACTGAAGCTTTCTTT. As protein: CAISGLGGNTEAFF.

The chain carries TRBV18 and TRBJ2-2; 8 nucleotides match TRBD1. CDR3 length: 16 amino acids. The germline CDR1 and CDR2 sequences are KGHSH and LQKENI. The trim removed 1 base at V and 3 bases at J, leaving 4 bases unmatched. In DNA form, the CDR3 reads TGTGCCAGCTCACCACGTACAGGGGGTGACACCGGGGAGCTGTTTTTT. Amino acid sequence: CASSPRTGGDTGELFF.

This clone occurred a few times. The junction and the germline gene differ at one end; a read error may be behind it. The rearrangement uses TRBV7-9 and TRBJ2-5; D gene unclear. Germline assignment: CDR1 SEHNR and CDR2 FQNEAQ (reference sequence). The CDR3 has 13 amino acids. The CDR3 DNA follows: TGTGCCAGCAGCTCCTACTTTCAAGAGGCCCAGTACTTC. It translates to CASSSYFQEAQYF.

The CDR3 loop is CASSTMTGSPSTHF. CDR3 sequence (DNA): TGTGCCAGCAGCACAATGACCGGGTCCCCTTCAACGCATTTT. This chain uses TRBV5-6 with TRBJ1-5; D remains unclear. Deletions cut 4 bases from V and 15 bases from J, with 23 bases between. CDR3 size: 14 residues. Germline V CDR1 and CDR2: SGHDT, YYEEEE.

The chain carries TRBV29-1 and TRBJ2-1; 7 nucleotides line up with TRBD2. J gave up 7 bases and V 3 bases, and 9 bases lay outside the gene matches. CDR3 length: 14 amino acids. The germline V gene encodes CDR1 SQVTM and CDR2 ANQGSEA. For the CDR3, the DNA is TGCAGCGTTGAGACTTGGCGGGAGCTAAATGAGCAGTTCTTC. Its protein product is CSVETWRELNEQFF.

The rearrangement joins TRBV27 to TRBJ1-1; D call uncertain. This CDR3 region has 15 residues. The germline gives CDR1 MNHEY, CDR2 SMNVEV (reference sequence). V was cut by 3 bases and J by 9 bases, with 20 bases left in between. The CDR3 sequence is CASSFTPVAGSKAFF. The CDR3 DNA is TGTGCCAGCAGTTTTACCCCGGTGGCCGGGAGCAAAGCTTTCTTT.

This chain uses TRBV5-1 with TRBJ2-7, with 8 bases identical to TRBD1. In germline, CDR1 is SGHRS, CDR2 YFSETQ. J gave up 5 bases and V 2 bases, and 9 bases lay outside the gene matches. The CDR3 contains 15 residues. CDR3 in amino acids: CASSLMDRASNEQYF. CDR3 bases: TGCGCCAGCAGCTTAATGGACAGGGCTTCCAACGAGCAGTACTTC.

The J gene is TRBJ1-2, the V gene TRBV2; TRBD1 aligns across 10 bases. The length of the CDR3 is 15 residues. Looked up from germline, CDR1 is SNHLY and CDR2 is FYNNEI. With 4 bases clipped from V and 7 bases from J, the junction kept 9 bases outside the gene matches. CDR3 nucleotides: TGTGCCAGCAGTGCGGGGGACAGGGGATTTGGTGGCTACACCTTC. This encodes CASSAGDRGFGGYTF.

The chain employs TRBV27 and TRBJ2-1, with D possibly matching TRBD2 (6 bases). This CDR3 region has 14 residues. V was trimmed by 3 bases and J by 9 bases, leaving 15 bases between them. The germline CDR1 and CDR2 sequences are MNHEY and SMNVEV (reference sequence). The CDR3 bases are TGTGCCAGCAGTTTCGGGTCGGGAGTAAGTGAGCAGTTCTTC. The encoded protein is CASSFGSGVSEQFF.